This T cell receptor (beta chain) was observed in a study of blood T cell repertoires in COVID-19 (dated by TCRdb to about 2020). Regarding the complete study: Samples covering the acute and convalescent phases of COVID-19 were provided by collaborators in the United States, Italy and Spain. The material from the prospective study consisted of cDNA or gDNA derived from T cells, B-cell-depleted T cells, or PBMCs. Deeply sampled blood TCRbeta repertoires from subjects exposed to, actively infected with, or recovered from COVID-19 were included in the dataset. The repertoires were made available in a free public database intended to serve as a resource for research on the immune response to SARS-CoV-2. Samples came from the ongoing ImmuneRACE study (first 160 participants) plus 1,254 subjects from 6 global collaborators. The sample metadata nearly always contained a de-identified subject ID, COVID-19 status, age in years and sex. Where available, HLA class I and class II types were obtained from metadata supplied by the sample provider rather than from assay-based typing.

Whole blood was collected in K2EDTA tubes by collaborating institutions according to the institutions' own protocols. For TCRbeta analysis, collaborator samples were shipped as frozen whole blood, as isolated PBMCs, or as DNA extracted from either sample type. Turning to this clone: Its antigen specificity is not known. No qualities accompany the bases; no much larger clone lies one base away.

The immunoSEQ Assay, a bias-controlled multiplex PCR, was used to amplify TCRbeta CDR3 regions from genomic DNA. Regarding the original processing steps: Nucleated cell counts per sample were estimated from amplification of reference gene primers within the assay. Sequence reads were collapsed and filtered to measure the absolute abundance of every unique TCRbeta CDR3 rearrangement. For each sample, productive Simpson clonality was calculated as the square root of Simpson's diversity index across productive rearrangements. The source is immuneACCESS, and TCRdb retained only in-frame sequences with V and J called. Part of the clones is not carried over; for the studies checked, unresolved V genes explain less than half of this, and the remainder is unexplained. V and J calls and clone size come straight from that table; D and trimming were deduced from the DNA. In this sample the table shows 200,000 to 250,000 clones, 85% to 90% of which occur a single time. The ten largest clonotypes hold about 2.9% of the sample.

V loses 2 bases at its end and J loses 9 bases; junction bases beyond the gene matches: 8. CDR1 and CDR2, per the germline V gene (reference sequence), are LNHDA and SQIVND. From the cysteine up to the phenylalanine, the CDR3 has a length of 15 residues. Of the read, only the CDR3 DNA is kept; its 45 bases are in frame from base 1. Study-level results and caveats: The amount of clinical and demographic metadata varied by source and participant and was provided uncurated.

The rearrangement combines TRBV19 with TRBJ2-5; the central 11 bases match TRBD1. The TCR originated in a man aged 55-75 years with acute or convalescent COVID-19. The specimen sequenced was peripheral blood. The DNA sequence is TGTGCCAGTAGTATACCCGGGACAGGGGGGGAGCCCCAGTACTTC. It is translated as CASSIPGTGGEPQYF.